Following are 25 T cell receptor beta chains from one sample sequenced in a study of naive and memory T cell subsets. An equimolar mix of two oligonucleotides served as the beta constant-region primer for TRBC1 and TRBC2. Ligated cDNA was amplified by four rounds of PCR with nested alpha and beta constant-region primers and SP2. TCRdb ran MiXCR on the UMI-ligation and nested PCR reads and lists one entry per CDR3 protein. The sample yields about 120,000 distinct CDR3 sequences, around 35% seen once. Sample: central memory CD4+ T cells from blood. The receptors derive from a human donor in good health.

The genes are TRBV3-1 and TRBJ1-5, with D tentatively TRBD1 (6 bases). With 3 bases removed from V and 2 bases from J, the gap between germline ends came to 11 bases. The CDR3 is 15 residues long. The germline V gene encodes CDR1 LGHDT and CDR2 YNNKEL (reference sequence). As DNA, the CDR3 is TGTGCCAGCAGCCATGCAGGGGACGGCAATCAGCCCCAGCATTTT. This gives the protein CASSHAGDGNQPQHF. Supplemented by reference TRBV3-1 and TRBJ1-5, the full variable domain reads DTAVSQTPKYLVTQMGNDKSIKCEQNLGHDTMYWYKQDSKKFLKIMFSYNNKELIINETVPNRFSPKSPDKAHLNLHINSLELGDSAVYFCASSHAGDGNQPQHFGDGTRLSIL.

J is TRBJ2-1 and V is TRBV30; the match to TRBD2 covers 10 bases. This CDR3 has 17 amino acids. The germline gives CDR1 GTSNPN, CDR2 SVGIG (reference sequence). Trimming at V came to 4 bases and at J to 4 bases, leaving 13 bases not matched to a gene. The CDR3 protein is CAWKVGQKGLAYNEQFF. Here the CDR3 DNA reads TGTGCCTGGAAGGTGGGACAGAAGGGACTAGCGTACAATGAGCAGTTCTTC.

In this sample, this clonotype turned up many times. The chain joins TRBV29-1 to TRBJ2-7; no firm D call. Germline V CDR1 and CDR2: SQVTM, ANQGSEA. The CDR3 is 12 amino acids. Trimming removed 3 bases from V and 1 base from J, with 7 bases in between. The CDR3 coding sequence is TGCAGCGTTGAGGACGTTTCCTACGAGCAGTACTTC. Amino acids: CSVEDVSYEQYF.

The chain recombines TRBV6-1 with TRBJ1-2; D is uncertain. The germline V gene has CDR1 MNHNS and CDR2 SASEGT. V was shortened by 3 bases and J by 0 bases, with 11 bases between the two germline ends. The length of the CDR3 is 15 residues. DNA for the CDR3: TGTGCCAGCAGTGAGAGGATTCGCTCTAACTATGGCTACACCTTC. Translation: CASSERIRSNYGYTF.

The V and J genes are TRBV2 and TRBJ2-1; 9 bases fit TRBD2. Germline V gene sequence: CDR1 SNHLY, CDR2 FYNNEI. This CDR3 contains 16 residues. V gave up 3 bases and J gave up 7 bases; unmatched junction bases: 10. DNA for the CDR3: TGTGCCAGCAGTGAGACCGTAGCGGGAGCGAGAAATGAGCAGTTCTTC. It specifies CASSETVAGARNEQFF. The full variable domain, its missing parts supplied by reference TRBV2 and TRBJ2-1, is EPEVTQTPSHQVTQMGQEVILRCVPISNHLYFYWYRQILGQKVEFLVSFYNNEISEKSEIFDDQFSVERPDGSNFTLKIRSTKLEDSAMYFCASSETVAGARNEQFFGPGTRLTVL.

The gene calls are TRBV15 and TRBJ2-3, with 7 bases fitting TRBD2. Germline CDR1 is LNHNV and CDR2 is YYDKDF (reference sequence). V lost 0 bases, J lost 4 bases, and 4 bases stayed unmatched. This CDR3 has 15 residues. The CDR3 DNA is TGTGCCACCAGCAGAGACGCGGGAGCGGCAGATACGCAGTATTTT. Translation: CATSRDAGAADTQYF.

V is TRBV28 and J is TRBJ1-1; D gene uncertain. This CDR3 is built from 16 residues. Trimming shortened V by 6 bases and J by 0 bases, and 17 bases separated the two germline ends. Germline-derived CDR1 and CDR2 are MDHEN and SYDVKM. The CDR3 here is CASSRVDGSLNTEAFF. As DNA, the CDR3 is TGTGCCAGCAGCCGAGTCGATGGCAGTCTGAACACTGAAGCTTTCTTT. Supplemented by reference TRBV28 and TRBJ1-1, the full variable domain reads DVKVTQSSRYLVKRTGEKVFLECVQDMDHENMFWYRQDPGLGLRLIYFSYDVKMKEKGDIPEGYSVSREKKERFSLILESASTNQTSMYLCASSRVDGSLNTEAFFGQGTRLTVV.

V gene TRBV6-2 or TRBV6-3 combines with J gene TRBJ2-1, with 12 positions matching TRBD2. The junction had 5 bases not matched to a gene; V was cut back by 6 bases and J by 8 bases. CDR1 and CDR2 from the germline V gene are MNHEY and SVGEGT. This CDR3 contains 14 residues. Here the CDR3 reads CASRWTSGIHEQFF. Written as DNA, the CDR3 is TGTGCCAGCAGATGGACTAGCGGGATCCATGAGCAGTTCTTC.

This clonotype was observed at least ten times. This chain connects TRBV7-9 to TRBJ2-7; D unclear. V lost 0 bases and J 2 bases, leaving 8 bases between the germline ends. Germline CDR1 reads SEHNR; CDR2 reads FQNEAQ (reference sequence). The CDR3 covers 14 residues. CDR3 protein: CASSLASTPYEQYF. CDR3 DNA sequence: TGTGCCAGCAGCTTAGCCTCTACCCCCTACGAGCAGTACTTC.

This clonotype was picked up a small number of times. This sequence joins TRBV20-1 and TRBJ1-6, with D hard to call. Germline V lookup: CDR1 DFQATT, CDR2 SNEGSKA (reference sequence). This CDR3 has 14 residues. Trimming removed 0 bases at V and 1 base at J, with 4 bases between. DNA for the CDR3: TGCAGTGCTAGAGACAGGTCCTATAATTCACCCCTCCACTTT. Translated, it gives CSARDRSYNSPLHF.

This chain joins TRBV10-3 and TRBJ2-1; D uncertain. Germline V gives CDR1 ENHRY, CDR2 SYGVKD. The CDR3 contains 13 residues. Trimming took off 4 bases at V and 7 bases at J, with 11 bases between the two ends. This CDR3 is CAISGHVQNEQFF. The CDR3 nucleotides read TGTGCCATCAGTGGCCACGTACAGAATGAGCAGTTCTTC.

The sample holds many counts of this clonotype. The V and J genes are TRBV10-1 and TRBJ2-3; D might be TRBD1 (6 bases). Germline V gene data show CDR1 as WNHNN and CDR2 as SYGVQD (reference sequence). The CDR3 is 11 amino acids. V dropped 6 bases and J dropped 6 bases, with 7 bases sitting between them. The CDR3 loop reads CASSDRDTQYF. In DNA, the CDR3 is TGCGCCAGCAGCGACAGGGATACGCAGTATTTT.

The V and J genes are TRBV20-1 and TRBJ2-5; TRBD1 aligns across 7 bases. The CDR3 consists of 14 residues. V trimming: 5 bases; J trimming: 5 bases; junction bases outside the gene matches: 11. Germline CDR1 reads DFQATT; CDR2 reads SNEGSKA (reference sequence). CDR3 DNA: TGCAGTGCTCCTCAGACAGGGTCTGTGGAGACCCAGTACTTC. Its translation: CSAPQTGSVETQYF.

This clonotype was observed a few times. CDR3 loop: CASRSITRAGGLDYGYTF. DNA for the CDR3: TGTGCCAGCAGGTCCATTACTCGTGCAGGGGGCCTGGACTATGGCTACACCTTC. The V and J genes are TRBV6-2 or TRBV6-3 and TRBJ1-2, with 8 bases that match TRBD1. The junction had 18 bases not matched to a gene; V was cut back by 6 bases and J by 3 bases. Germline V gene sequence: CDR1 MNHEY, CDR2 SVGEGT. CDR3 length equals 18 residues.

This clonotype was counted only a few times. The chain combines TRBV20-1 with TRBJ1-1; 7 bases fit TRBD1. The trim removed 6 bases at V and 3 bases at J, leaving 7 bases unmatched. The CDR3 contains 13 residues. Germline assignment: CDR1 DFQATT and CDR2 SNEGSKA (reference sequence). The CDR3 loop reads CSAPRQGHTEAFF. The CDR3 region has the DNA TGCAGTGCCCCGAGACAGGGCCACACTGAAGCTTTCTTT.

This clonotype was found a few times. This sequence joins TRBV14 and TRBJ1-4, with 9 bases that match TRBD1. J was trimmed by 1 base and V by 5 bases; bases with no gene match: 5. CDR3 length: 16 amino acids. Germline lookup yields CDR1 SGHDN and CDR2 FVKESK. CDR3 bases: TGTGCCAGCAGCGTTGGACAGGGGTTAACTAATGAAAAACTGTTTTTT. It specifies CASSVGQGLTNEKLFF.

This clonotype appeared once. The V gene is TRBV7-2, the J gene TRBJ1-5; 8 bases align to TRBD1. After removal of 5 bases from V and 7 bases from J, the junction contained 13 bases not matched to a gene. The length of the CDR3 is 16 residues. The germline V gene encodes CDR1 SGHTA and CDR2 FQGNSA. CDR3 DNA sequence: TGTGCCAGCAGCCCCCGGTGGACAGGGTTCGGGCAGCCCCAGCATTTT. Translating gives CASSPRWTGFGQPQHF.

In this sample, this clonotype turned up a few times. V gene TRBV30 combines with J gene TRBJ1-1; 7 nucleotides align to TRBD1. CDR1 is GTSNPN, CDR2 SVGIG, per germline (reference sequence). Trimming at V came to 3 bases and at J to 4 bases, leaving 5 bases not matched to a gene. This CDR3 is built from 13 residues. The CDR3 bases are TGTGCCTGGAGGCAGACAGGGCTCACTGAAGCTTTCTTT. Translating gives CAWRQTGLTEAFF.

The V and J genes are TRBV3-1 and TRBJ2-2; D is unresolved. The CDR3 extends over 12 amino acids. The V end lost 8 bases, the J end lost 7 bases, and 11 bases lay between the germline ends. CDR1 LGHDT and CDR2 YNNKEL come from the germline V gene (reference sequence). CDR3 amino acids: CASGYQHGELFF. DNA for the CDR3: TGTGCCAGCGGATACCAACACGGGGAGCTGTTTTTT.

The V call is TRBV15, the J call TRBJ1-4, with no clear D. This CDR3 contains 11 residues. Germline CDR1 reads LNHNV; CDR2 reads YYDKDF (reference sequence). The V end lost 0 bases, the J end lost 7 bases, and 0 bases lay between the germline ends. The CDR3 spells CATSRDEKLFF. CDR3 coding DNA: TGTGCCACCAGCAGAGATGAAAAACTGTTTTTT.

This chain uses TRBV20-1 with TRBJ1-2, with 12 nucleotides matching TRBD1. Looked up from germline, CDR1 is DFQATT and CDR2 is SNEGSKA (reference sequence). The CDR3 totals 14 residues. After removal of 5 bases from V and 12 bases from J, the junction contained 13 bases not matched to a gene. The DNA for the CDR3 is TGCAGTGCTGAAATAGGGACAGGGGGCGGTAGCGACACCTTC. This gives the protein CSAEIGTGGGSDTF.

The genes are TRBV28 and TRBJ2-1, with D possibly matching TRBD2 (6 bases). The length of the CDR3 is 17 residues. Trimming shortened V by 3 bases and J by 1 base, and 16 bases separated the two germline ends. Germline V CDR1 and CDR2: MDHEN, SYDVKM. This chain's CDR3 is CASSFMAGRKSYNEQFF. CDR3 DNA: TGTGCCAGCAGTTTTATGGCGGGACGGAAGTCCTACAATGAGCAGTTCTTC.

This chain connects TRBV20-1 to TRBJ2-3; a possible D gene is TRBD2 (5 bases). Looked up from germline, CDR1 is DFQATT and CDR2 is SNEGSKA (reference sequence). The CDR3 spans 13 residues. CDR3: CSVLGSSTDTQYF. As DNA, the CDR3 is TGCAGCGTTTTAGGGAGTAGCACAGATACGCAGTATTTT.

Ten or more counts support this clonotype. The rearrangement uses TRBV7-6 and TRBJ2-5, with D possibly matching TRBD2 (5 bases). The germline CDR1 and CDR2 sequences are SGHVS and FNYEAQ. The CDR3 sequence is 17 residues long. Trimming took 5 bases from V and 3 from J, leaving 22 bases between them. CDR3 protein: CASSPGGRPAREETQYF. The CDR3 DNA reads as TGTGCCAGCAGCCCTGGAGGTCGACCCGCCCGGGAAGAGACCCAGTACTTC.

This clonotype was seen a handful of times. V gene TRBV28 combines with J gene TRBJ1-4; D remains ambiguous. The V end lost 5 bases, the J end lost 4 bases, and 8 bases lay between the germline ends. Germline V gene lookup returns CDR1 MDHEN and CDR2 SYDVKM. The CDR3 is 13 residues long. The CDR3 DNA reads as TGTGCCAGCAGTCAGCGTATTAATGAAAAACTGTTTTTT. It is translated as CASSQRINEKLFF.